The sequence of this T cell receptor beta chain was determined in a study of blood T cell repertoires in COVID-19. Study as a whole: Nucleic acid was either cDNA or gDNA, and it came from T cells, B-cell-depleted T cells, or PBMCs.

As processed by the authors: Estimates of nucleated cell counts were drawn from the amplification of reference gene primers. Sequencing was performed with immunoSEQ multiplex PCR; in TCRdb, only in-frame clones are kept and a portion is missing. That table is the source of V, J and clone size, and D and trimming were worked out from the DNA. In the table there are 150,000 to 200,000 clones, roughly 90% of which are singletons. This clone appeared a few times. V was clipped by 1 base and J by 4 bases, with 6 bases between them. This CDR3 comprises 13 residues. Looked up from germline, CDR1 is SGHTA and CDR2 is FQGNSA.

Sequenced material: peripheral blood. This clonotype was sampled from a man aged 35-49 years with acute or convalescent COVID-19. This rearrangement joins TRBV7-2 to TRBJ2-3; D possibly corresponds to TRBD2 (5 bases). Here the CDR3 reads CASSLERSDTQYF. CDR3 DNA: TGTGCCAGCAGCTTAGAGCGGTCAGATACGCAGTATTTT.